This T cell receptor (beta chain) was obtained from a study of cytomegalovirus exposure and HLA in healthy donors. The wider study: Earlier results showed 120 million or so unique TCR beta sequences derived from roughly 190 million T cells.

This clone was recorded a few times. Its specificity is unknown. The study ran its PCR with 60 Vbeta and 13 Jbeta primers. Measured with immunoSEQ multiplex PCR; TCRdb has only the in-frame clones, and not every one. The data contain 70,000 to 85,000 clones, approximately 66% of them seen just once; the ten biggest clones take up about 4.7%. General study results and limits: Relative to equally common others, HLA-associated TCR beta chains showed greater clonal expansion in a later analysis. TCR association rates varied by HLA locus in a later analysis, with DRB1 highest and HLA-C lowest. Likely technical artifact: a cluster of highly shared sequence variants.

The sequence came from a male donor in good health and CMV-seropositive. The sequencing sample was made of PBMCs.

The CDR3 DNA reads TGTGCCAGCAGCGCCGAGACAGGAACCTCTGGAAACACCATATATTTT. Translating it yields CASSAETGTSGNTIYF. The chain uses TRBV7-6 and TRBJ1-3; possible D gene TRBD1, 6 bases. CDR1 and CDR2 from the germline V gene are SGHVS and FNYEAQ. V was clipped by 5 bases and J by 0 bases, with 14 bases between them. The CDR3 is 16 amino acids.